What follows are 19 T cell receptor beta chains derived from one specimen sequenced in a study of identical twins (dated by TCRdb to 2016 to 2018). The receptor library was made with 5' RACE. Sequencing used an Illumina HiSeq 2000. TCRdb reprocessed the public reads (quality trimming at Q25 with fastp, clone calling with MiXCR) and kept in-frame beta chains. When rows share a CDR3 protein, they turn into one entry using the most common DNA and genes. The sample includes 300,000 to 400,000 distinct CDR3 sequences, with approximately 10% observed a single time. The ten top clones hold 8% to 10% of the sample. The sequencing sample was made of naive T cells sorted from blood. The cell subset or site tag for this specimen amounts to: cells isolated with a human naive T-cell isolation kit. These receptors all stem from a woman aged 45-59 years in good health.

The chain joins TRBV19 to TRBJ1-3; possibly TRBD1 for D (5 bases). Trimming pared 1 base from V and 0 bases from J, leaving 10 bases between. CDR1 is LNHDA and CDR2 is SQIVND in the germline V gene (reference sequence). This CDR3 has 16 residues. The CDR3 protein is CASSIGGKGSGNTIYF. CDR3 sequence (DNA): TGTGCCAGTAGTATAGGGGGGAAAGGCTCTGGAAACACCATATATTTT.

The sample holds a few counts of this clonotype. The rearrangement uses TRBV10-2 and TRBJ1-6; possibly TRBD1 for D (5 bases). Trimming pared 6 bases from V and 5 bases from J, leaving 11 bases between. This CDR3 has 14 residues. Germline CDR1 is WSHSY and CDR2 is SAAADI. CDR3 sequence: CASSGGTDNSPLHF. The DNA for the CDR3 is TGCGCCAGCAGCGGGGGGACGGATAATTCACCCCTCCACTTT.

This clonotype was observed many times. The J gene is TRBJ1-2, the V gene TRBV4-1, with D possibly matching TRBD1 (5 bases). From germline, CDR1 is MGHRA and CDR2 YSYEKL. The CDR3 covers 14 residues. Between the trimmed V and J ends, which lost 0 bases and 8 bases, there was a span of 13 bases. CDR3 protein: CASSQEMGPLGYTF. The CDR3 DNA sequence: TGCGCCAGCAGCCAAGAAATGGGACCCCTAGGCTACACCTTC.

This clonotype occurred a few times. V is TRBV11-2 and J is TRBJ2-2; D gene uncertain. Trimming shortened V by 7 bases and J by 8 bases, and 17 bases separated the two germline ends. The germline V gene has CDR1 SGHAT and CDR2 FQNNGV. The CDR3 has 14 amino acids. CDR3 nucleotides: TGTGCCAGCACCCTAGGAATACCAAGTGGGGAGCTGTTTTTT. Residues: CASTLGIPSGELFF.

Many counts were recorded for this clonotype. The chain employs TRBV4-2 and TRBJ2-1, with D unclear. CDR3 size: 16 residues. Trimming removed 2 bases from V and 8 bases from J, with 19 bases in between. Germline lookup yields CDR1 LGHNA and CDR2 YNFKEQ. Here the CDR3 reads CASSQLKPLRGDEQFF. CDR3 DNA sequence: TGTGCCAGCAGCCAACTCAAACCCTTACGTGGGGATGAGCAGTTCTTC.

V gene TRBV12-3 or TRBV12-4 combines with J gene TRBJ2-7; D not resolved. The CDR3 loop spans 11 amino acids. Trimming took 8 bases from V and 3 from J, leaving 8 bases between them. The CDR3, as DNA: TGTGCCAGCGGGATCCACTACGAGCAGTACTTC. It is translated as CASGIHYEQYF.

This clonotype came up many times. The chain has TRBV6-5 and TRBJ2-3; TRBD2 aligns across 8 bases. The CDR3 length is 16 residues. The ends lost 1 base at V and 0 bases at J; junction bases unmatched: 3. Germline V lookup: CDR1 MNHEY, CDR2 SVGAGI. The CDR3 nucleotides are TGTGCCAGCAGTTACTTTGCTAGCGGGAGCACAGATACGCAGTATTTT. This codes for CASSYFASGSTDTQYF.

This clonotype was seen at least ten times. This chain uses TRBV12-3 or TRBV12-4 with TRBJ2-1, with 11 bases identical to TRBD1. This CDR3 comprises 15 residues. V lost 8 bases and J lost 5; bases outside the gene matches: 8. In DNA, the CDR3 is TGTGCCAGCGTTAAAGGACAGGGGGCCGACAATGAGCAGTTCTTC. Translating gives CASVKGQGADNEQFF.

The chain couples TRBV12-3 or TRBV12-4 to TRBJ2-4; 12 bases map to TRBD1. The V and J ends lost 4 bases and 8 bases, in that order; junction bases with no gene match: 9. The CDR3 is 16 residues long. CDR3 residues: CASSSPGQGARDIQYF. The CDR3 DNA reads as TGTGCCAGCAGTTCACCGGGACAGGGGGCGCGGGACATTCAGTACTTC.

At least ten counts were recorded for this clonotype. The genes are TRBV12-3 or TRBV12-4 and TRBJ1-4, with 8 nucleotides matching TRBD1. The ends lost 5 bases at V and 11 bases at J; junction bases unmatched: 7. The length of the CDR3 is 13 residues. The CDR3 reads CASSPQGAGKLFF. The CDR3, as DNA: TGTGCCAGCAGTCCCCAGGGGGCCGGGAAACTGTTTTTT.

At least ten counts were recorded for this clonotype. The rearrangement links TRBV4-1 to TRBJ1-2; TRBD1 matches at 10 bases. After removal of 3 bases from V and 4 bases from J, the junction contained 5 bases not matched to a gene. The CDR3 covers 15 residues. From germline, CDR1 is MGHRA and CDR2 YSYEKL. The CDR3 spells CASSQDGQGGYGYTF. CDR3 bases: TGCGCCAGCAGCCAGGATGGACAGGGGGGCTATGGCTACACCTTC.

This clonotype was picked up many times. Written as DNA, the CDR3 is TGCGCCAGCAGCTGGCAGGAGAACACTGAAGCTTTCTTT. This gives the protein CASSWQENTEAFF. This chain uses TRBV5-1 with TRBJ1-1; no clear D gene. The CDR3 contains 13 residues. Trimming removed 3 bases at V and 1 base at J, with 7 bases between. Germline V CDR1 and CDR2: SGHRS, YFSETQ.

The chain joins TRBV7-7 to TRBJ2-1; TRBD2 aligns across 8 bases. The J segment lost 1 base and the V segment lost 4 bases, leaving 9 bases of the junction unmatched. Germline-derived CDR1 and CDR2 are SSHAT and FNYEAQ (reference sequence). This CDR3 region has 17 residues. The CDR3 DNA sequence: TGTGCCAGCAGCTCGAGGGGCGGGAGGAATTCCTACAATGAGCAGTTCTTC. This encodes CASSSRGGRNSYNEQFF.

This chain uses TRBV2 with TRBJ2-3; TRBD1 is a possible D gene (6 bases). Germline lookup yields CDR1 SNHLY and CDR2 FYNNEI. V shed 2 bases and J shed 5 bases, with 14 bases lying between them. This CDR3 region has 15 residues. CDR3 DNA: TGTGCCAGCAGTGAAAGTTCAGGGGTTGTAGATACGCAGTATTTT. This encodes CASSESSGVVDTQYF.

The CDR3 DNA reads as TGTGCCAGCAGTTACGGGACAGACAATCAGCCCCAGCATTTT. Its protein product is CASSYGTDNQPQHF. The chain uses TRBV6-6 and TRBJ1-5; TRBD1 matches 7 bases. Germline-derived CDR1 and CDR2 are MNHNY and SVGAGI (reference sequence). J was trimmed by 3 bases and V by 2 bases; bases with no gene match: 1. The CDR3 contains 14 residues.

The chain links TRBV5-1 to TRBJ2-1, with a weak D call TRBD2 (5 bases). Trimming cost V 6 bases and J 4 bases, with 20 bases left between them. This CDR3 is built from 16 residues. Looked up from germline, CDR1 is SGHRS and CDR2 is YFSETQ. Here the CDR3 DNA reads TGCGCCAGCACCCCGAGGCTAGCAACGGGGTACAATGAGCAGTTCTTC. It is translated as CASTPRLATGYNEQFF.

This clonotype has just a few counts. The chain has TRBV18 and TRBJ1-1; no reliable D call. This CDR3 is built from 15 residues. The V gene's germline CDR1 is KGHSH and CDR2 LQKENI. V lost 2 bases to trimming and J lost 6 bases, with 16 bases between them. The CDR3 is CASSPGNKGISEAFF. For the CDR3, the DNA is TGTGCCAGCTCACCAGGGAACAAAGGGATATCTGAAGCTTTCTTT.

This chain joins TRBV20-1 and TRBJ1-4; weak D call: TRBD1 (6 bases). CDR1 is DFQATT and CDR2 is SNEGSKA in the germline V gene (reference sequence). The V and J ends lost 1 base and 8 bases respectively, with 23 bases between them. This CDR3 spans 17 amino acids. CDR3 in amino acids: CSARGGGAKGRGEKLFF. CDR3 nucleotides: TGCAGTGCTAGAGGGGGGGGGGCGAAGGGTCGCGGAGAAAAACTGTTTTTT.

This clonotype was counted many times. The CDR3 region is CASSWELARDEQYF. DNA of the CDR3: TGCGCCAGCAGTTGGGAACTAGCAAGGGACGAGCAGTACTTC. The chain carries TRBV10-1 and TRBJ2-7, with a weak D call TRBD2 (6 bases). Germline assignment: CDR1 WNHNN and CDR2 SYGVQD (reference sequence). CDR3 size: 14 residues. V was trimmed by 5 bases and J by 5 bases, leaving 16 bases between them.